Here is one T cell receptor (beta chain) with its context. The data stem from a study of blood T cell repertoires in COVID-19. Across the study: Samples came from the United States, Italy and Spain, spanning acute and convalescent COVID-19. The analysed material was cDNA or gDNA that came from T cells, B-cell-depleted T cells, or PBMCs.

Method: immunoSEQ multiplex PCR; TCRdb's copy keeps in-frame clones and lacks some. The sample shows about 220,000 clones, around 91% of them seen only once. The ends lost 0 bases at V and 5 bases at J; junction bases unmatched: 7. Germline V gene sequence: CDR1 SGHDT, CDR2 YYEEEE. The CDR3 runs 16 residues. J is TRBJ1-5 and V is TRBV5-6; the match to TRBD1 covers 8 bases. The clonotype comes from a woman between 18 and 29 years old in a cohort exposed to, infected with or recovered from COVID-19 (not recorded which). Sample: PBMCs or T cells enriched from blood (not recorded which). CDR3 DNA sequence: TGTGCCAGCAGCTTGGGGGTTCAGGGGGCGGATCAGCCCCAGCATTTT. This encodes CASSLGVQGADQPQHF.